The 21 T cell receptor beta chains below all came from one sample that was sequenced in a study of blood T cell repertoires in COVID-19. Sequencing used immunoSEQ multiplex PCR; TCRdb keeps in-frame clones, though not all of them. The repertoire holds a few hundred thousand clones, with roughly 84% as singletons. Sequencing was done on a sample of peripheral blood. These receptors all come from a person aged 65-85 years with COVID-19, enrolled during active disease.

The V and J genes are TRBV5-1 and TRBJ1-2; tentatively, D is TRBD1 (5 bases). Germline CDR1 is SGHRS and CDR2 is YFSETQ. CDR3 length: 13 amino acids. The V gene lost 2 bases and the J gene lost 4 bases, with 9 bases spanning the gap. CDR3 residues: CASSFSQGYGYTF. In DNA form, the CDR3 reads TGCGCCAGCAGCTTCAGCCAGGGCTATGGCTACACCTTC.

The CDR3 is CASSSVWVAAQAQYF. The DNA of the CDR3 is TGTGCCAGCAGTTCCGTGTGGGTAGCGGCGCAAGCCCAGTACTTC. This chain uses TRBV28 with TRBJ2-5; D might be TRBD2 (6 bases). This CDR3 spans 15 amino acids. The germline V gene has CDR1 MDHEN and CDR2 SYDVKM. V was trimmed by 4 bases and J by 9 bases, leaving 21 bases between them. Together with reference TRBV28 and TRBJ2-5, the CDR3 gives the full variable domain: DVKVTQSSRYLVKRTGEKVFLECVQDMDHENMFWYRQDPGLGLRLIYFSYDVKMKEKGDIPEGYSVSREKKERFSLILESASTNQTSMYLCASSSVWVAAQAQYFGPGTRLLVL.

This chain joins TRBV5-4 and TRBJ1-6; 9 nucleotides match TRBD1. Losses at the gene ends were 2 bases for V and 10 bases for J; bases not matched to a gene: 7. This CDR3 region has 15 residues. The V gene's germline CDR1 is SGHNT and CDR2 YYREEE (reference sequence). This chain's CDR3 is CASSFWDRERSPLHF. CDR3 DNA sequence: TGTGCCAGCAGCTTTTGGGACAGGGAACGGTCACCCCTCCACTTT.

This chain connects TRBV2 to TRBJ1-4, with 9 bases identical to TRBD1. CDR1 is SNHLY and CDR2 is FYNNEI in the germline V gene. The CDR3 totals 15 residues. V shed 4 bases and J 8 bases; nucleotides not matched to a gene: 8. Here the CDR3 DNA reads TGTGCCAGCAGTGCTAAACAGGGGGCGGTGGAAAAACTGTTTTTT. Its translation: CASSAKQGAVEKLFF.

The rearrangement joins TRBV3-1 (or the pseudogene TRBV3-2) to TRBJ2-7, with 9 bases lining up with TRBD2. CDR3 length: 16 amino acids. From germline, CDR1 is LGHDT and CDR2 YNNKEL (reference sequence). J lost 2 bases, V lost 0 bases, and 5 bases had no gene match. CDR3 residues: CASSQDLVAGAYEQYF. The CDR3 coding sequence is TGTGCCAGCAGCCAAGATCTCGTAGCGGGGGCCTACGAGCAGTACTTC.

The chain joins TRBV4-1 to TRBJ2-6, with D unclear. CDR1 is MGHRA, CDR2 YSYEKL, per germline. V dropped 4 bases and J dropped 3 bases, with 10 bases sitting between them. The CDR3 contains 15 residues. Here the CDR3 DNA reads TGCGCCAGCAGCCGAGTCAAGAATGGGGCCAACGTCCTGACTTTC. Translation gives CASSRVKNGANVLTF.

The chain uses TRBV11-3 and TRBJ2-7, with 13 bases identical to TRBD2. Unmatched junction bases numbered 10, after V lost 0 bases and J lost 5 bases. Germline V gene sequence: CDR1 SGHNT, CDR2 YENEEA. The CDR3 loop spans 18 amino acids. The CDR3 nucleotides are TGTGCCAGCAGCTTAGACCTACAACTAGCGGGAGGGAGGGACGAGCAGTACTTC. Amino acids: CASSLDLQLAGGRDEQYF.

The chain is built from TRBV29-1 and TRBJ1-4; 7 nucleotides match TRBD1. The V gene's germline CDR1 is SQVTM and CDR2 ANQGSEA. With 7 bases clipped from V and 7 bases from J, the junction kept 9 bases outside the gene matches. This CDR3 spans 13 amino acids. The CDR3 spells CSAETGFGEKLFF. The CDR3 DNA sequence: TGCAGCGCCGAGACAGGGTTCGGTGAAAAACTGTTTTTT.

The rearrangement uses TRBV19 and TRBJ1-2; TRBD1 agrees at 7 bases. The germline V gene has CDR1 LNHDA and CDR2 SQIVND (reference sequence). The trim removed 3 bases at V and 7 bases at J, leaving 5 bases unmatched. The CDR3 totals 13 residues. CDR3 DNA sequence: TGTGCCAGTAGTATCCGGGACAGACTTGGCTACACCTTC. It yields the protein CASSIRDRLGYTF. The complete variable domain, with remaining parts taken from reference TRBV19 and TRBJ1-2, reads DGGITQSPKYLFRKEGQNVTLSCEQNLNHDAMYWYRQDPGQGLRLIYYSQIVNDFQKGDIAEGYSVSREKKESFPLTVTSAQKNPTAFYLCASSIRDRLGYTFGSGTRLTVV.

The chain carries TRBV6-5 and TRBJ1-2; the match to TRBD1 covers 11 bases. The V segment lost 5 bases and the J segment 7 bases; nucleotides outside the gene matches: 6. This CDR3 has 14 residues. Germline-derived CDR1 and CDR2 are MNHEY and SVGAGI. The CDR3: CASSPGDRGIGYTF. The CDR3, as DNA: TGTGCCAGCAGTCCGGGGGACAGGGGGATTGGCTACACCTTC.

In this sample, this clone turned up a few times. The J gene is TRBJ1-5, the V gene TRBV2, with unresolved D. V lost 6 bases to trimming and J lost 6 bases, with 12 bases between them. The germline V gene has CDR1 SNHLY and CDR2 FYNNEI. The CDR3 length is 13 residues. The DNA for the CDR3 is TGTGCCAGCAGGGCAGGAACCCGTCAGCCCCAGCATTTT. This gives the protein CASRAGTRQPQHF.

The gene calls are TRBV3-1 (or the pseudogene TRBV3-2) and TRBJ2-1; no reliable D call. Looked up from germline, CDR1 is LGHDT and CDR2 is YNNKEL (reference sequence). The CDR3 runs to 15 residues. V lost 3 bases and J lost 9, with 18 bases in between. The CDR3 sequence is CASSQSLVSLGEQFF. CDR3 in DNA: TGTGCCAGCAGCCAGTCCCTAGTATCGTTAGGTGAGCAGTTCTTC.

This clone was counted a few times. The chain links TRBV27 to TRBJ1-5; 7 bases match TRBD1. There are 13 residues in the CDR3. Germline V gene lookup returns CDR1 MNHEY and CDR2 SMNVEV (reference sequence). The V and J ends lost 4 bases and 4 bases, in that order; junction bases with no gene match: 1. CDR3 protein: CASSSTGNQPQHF. CDR3 DNA sequence: TGTGCCAGCAGTTCGACAGGGAATCAGCCCCAGCATTTT.

V and J are TRBV6-1 and TRBJ1-4, with TRBD1 identical over 9 bases. The trim removed 3 bases at V and 4 bases at J, leaving 6 bases unmatched. Germline CDR1 MNHNS, CDR2 SASEGT. CDR3 length: 16 residues. As DNA, the CDR3 is TGTGCCAGCAGTGAGAACAGGGGGCTAAATAATGAAAAACTGTTTTTT. This gives the protein CASSENRGLNNEKLFF.

This chain joins TRBV30 and TRBJ1-4; 8 bases fit TRBD1. Trimming removed 8 bases from V and 7 bases from J; junction bases left unmatched: 12. CDR3 length: 14 residues. CDR1 GTSNPN and CDR2 SVGIG come from the germline V gene (reference sequence). The DNA of the CDR3 is TGTGCCGCCGATAGGACAGGGTTAAGTGAAAAACTGTTTTTT. It codes for CAADRTGLSEKLFF.

This chain links TRBV6-1 with TRBJ1-4; perhaps TRBD1 as D (5 bases). Germline CDR1 MNHNS, CDR2 SASEGT. CDR3 length equals 16 residues. V was clipped by 4 bases and J by 8 bases, with 20 bases between them. DNA of the CDR3: TGTGCCAGCAGTGCCCCTATCCAGGGCCTGGACGAAAAACTGTTTTTT. It encodes CASSAPIQGLDEKLFF.

V is TRBV7-9 and J is TRBJ2-5; possibly TRBD2 for D (5 bases). V dropped 0 bases and J dropped 7 bases, with 6 bases sitting between them. CDR3 length: 12 residues. From germline, CDR1 is SEHNR and CDR2 FQNEAQ (reference sequence). For the CDR3, the DNA is TGTGCCAGCAGCTTAGCCGGAGGGACCCAGTACTTC. Translating it yields CASSLAGGTQYF.

The chain combines TRBV11-2 with TRBJ1-6; 8 nucleotides agree with TRBD1. CDR1 is SGHAT, CDR2 FQNNGV, per germline. This CDR3 is built from 15 residues. With V trimmed by 5 bases and J by 4 bases, 4 bases remained unmatched. DNA for the CDR3: TGTGCCAGCAGCCCCCGGACAGGGTATAATTCACCCCTCCACTTT. This sequence encodes CASSPRTGYNSPLHF.

The rearrangement links TRBV12-3 or TRBV12-4 to TRBJ2-2; 9 bases line up with TRBD2. J was trimmed by 6 bases and V by 10 bases; bases with no gene match: 6. The CDR3 runs to 13 residues. The CDR3 DNA sequence: TGTGCCACCCAGCGGGGGGAGCCCGGGGAGCTGTTTTTT. Protein product: CATQRGEPGELFF.

This chain joins TRBV18 and TRBJ2-1, with D uncertain. Germline V gene sequence: CDR1 KGHSH, CDR2 LQKENI. This CDR3 has 15 residues. The V end lost 1 base, the J end lost 9 bases, and 16 bases lay between the germline ends. CDR3 sequence: CASSPLAWAVVEQFF. The DNA for the CDR3 is TGTGCCAGCTCACCACTCGCGTGGGCTGTGGTTGAGCAGTTCTTC.

V gene TRBV6-2 or TRBV6-3 combines with J gene TRBJ2-2; 11 bases are a match to TRBD1. Germline assignment: CDR1 MNHEY and CDR2 SVGEGT. The V segment lost 2 bases and the J segment 6 bases; nucleotides outside the gene matches: 11. The CDR3 has 18 amino acids. CDR3 coding DNA: TGTGCCAGCAGTTACAGCGGACAGGGGGCGTGGAGGGCCGGGGAGCTGTTTTTT. The encoded protein is CASSYSGQGAWRAGELFF.